Listed below are T cell receptor beta chains from one sample, sequenced in a study of cytomegalovirus exposure and HLA in healthy donors. The repertoire was sequenced with immunoSEQ multiplex PCR; TCRdb's copy has only in-frame clones and lacks some. This table holds under 100,000 clones, roughly a tenth found once. The sample consisted of PBMCs. Every receptor here comes from a man aged 60 to 75 in good health and CMV-seropositive. CDR3s include the opening cysteine and the closing phenylalanine or tryptophan. Fields, in order: J gene, V gene, clone size, D gene, CDR3 protein, CDR3 DNA. A D gene is named only where the DNA matches it firmly. The size field is filled for only some rows; it gives once, few, many or a size class.

TRBJ2-7,TRBV11-2,NA,NA,CASSLDTESYEQYF,TGTGCCAGCAGCTTAGATACAGAAAGCTACGAGCAGTACTTC
TRBJ2-7,TRBV9,NA,NA,CASSVGRTDLGGEQYF,TGTGCCAGCAGCGTAGGCAGAACGGATCTGGGAGGCGAGCAGTACTTC
TRBJ2-2,TRBV28,few,NA,CASRFRRSLGTGELFF,TGTGCCAGCAGATTTAGGCGCTCACTCGGGACCGGGGAGCTGTTTTTT
TRBJ2-1,TRBV7-2,NA,TRBD2,CASSPSGRGSYNEQFF,TGTGCCAGCAGCCCAAGCGGGAGGGGGTCCTACAATGAGCAGTTCTTC
TRBJ2-7,TRBV9,many,NA,CASSVGQGPLYEQYF,TGTGCCAGCAGCGTGGGGCAGGGGCCTCTATACGAGCAGTACTTC
TRBJ2-7,TRBV18,NA,NA,CASSPQLGTGSDEQYF,TGTGCCAGCTCACCCCAACTGGGAACAGGGTCGGACGAGCAGTACTTC
TRBJ2-7,TRBV4-1,few,NA,CASSQDGGDYEQYF,TGCGCCAGCAGCCAAGATGGAGGGGACTACGAGCAGTACTTC
TRBJ2-6,TRBV19,NA,TRBD1,CASSPQGASGANVLTF,TGTGCCAGTAGTCCTCAGGGGGCTTCTGGGGCCAACGTCCTGACTTTC
TRBJ2-1,TRBV6-5,few,NA,CASSPRQNTYNEQFF,TGTGCCAGCAGTCCCCGACAGAACACTTACAATGAGCAGTTCTTC
TRBJ2-5,TRBV11-2,few,NA,CASSLRPKSETQYF,TGTGCCAGCAGCTTGCGGCCGAAATCGGAGACCCAGTACTTC
TRBJ1-5,TRBV27,few,TRBD1,CASSLGQERQPQHF,TGTGCCAGCAGTTTAGGACAGGAGAGGCAGCCCCAGCATTTT
TRBJ1-2,TRBV6-1,few,NA,CASSTNSGLRGYTF,TGTGCCAGCAGTACAAATTCAGGGTTACGAGGCTACACCTTC
TRBJ2-1,TRBV9,NA,NA,CASSSEGESTYSYNEQFF,TGTGCCAGCAGCTCCGAAGGAGAGTCAACCTACTCCTACAATGAGCAGTTCTTC
TRBJ2-1,TRBV2,few,NA,CASRTTFYNEQFF,TGTGCCAGCAGGACTACCTTCTACAATGAGCAGTTCTTC
TRBJ2-3,TRBV28,once,NA,CASNWGMDTQYF,TGTGCCAGCAATTGGGGCATGGATACGCAGTATTTT
TRBJ2-1,TRBV5-1,NA,TRBD1,CASSPGQGGADEQFF,TGCGCCAGCAGCCCTGGACAGGGGGGAGCGGATGAGCAGTTCTTC
TRBJ1-5,TRBV6-1,few,NA,CASSEAGRSNQPQHF,TGTGCCAGCAGTGAGGCAGGGCGTAGCAATCAGCCCCAGCATTTT
TRBJ1-2,TRBV27,few,TRBD1,CATSPGTGYYGYTF,TGTGCCACCTCTCCCGGGACAGGGTACTATGGCTACACCTTC
TRBJ1-2,TRBV27,few,NA,CASSPGRGVYYGYTF,TGTGCCAGCAGCCCCGGCAGGGGAGTTTACTATGGCTACACCTTC
TRBJ2-7,TRBV19,few,TRBD2,CASSMRPWGGSSSYEQYF,TGTGCCAGTAGTATGAGGCCTTGGGGCGGGAGTAGCTCCTACGAGCAGTACTTC
TRBJ2-5,TRBV19,few,TRBD2,CASSSGLGGGTQYF,TGTGCCAGTAGTAGCGGCTTGGGCGGGGGGACCCAGTACTTC
TRBJ1-1,TRBV7-8,NA,TRBD1,CASSPRQGEAFF,TGTGCCAGCAGCCCGAGACAGGGTGAAGCTTTCTTT
TRBJ1-1,TRBV2,few,TRBD1,CASSEGGTGTDTEAFF,TGTGCCAGCAGTGAAGGTGGGACAGGGACGGACACTGAAGCTTTCTTT
TRBJ1-1,TRBV5-1,many,NA,CASSLVAGTAFF,TGCGCCAGCAGCTTGGTCGCAGGAACGGCTTTCTTT
TRBJ2-1,TRBV4-1,NA,NA,CASSQDLELSEQFF,TGCGCCAGCAGCCAAGATCTAGAACTTAGTGAGCAGTTCTTC
TRBJ1-1,TRBV29-1,few,NA,CSVDGRAGGTEAFF,TGCAGCGTTGATGGCAGGGCGGGAGGGACTGAAGCTTTCTTT
TRBJ1-6,TRBV19,few,TRBD1,CASSIDRQGPWHF,TGTGCCAGTAGTATAGATCGACAGGGCCCCTGGCACTTT
TRBJ2-3,TRBV30,NA,NA,CAWTTSTDTQYF,TGTGCCTGGACGACTAGCACAGATACGCAGTATTTT
TRBJ1-5,TRBV4-1,NA,NA,CASSQELGPTQPQHF,TGCGCCAGCAGCCAAGAACTAGGGCCCACTCAGCCCCAGCATTTT
TRBJ2-3,TRBV10-3,few,NA,CAISVSPAEGTQYF,TGTGCCATCAGTGTTTCGCCGGCGGAGGGTACGCAGTATTTT
TRBJ1-4,TRBV19,few,NA,CASSPTATNEKLFF,TGTGCCAGTAGTCCTACAGCTACTAATGAAAAACTGTTTTTT
TRBJ1-3,TRBV7-9,NA,NA,CASSLDWPGSGNTIYF,TGTGCCAGCAGCTTAGATTGGCCAGGCAGTGGAAACACCATATATTTT
TRBJ2-3,TRBV7-3,NA,TRBD2,CASSLRGTSGGSGTDTQYF,TGTGCCAGCAGCTTACGCGGGACTAGCGGGGGATCAGGGACAGATACGCAGTATTTT
TRBJ2-1,TRBV5-1,NA,TRBD1,CASSSSPGQTNNEQFF,TGCGCCAGCAGCTCCTCTCCGGGACAGACCAACAATGAGCAGTTCTTC
TRBJ2-2,TRBV30,few,TRBD1,CACDRGETGELFF,TGTGCCTGCGACAGGGGGGAGACCGGGGAGCTGTTTTTT
TRBJ2-2,TRBV5-1,few,NA,CASSLVEGGTGELFF,TGCGCCAGCAGCTTGGTGGAGGGCGGAACCGGGGAGCTGTTTTTT
TRBJ1-1,TRBV4-1,NA,TRBD1,CASSQGTGARRENTEAFF,TGCGCCAGCAGCCAAGGGACAGGGGCGCGACGCGAGAACACTGAAGCTTTCTTT
TRBJ1-1,TRBV19,few,NA,CASSTGLGTEAFF,TGTGCCAGTAGTACGGGGTTGGGCACTGAAGCTTTCTTT
TRBJ2-1,TRBV7-9,NA,TRBD2,CASSLRTSGNDEQFF,TGTGCCAGCAGCTTACGGACTAGCGGGAACGATGAGCAGTTCTTC
TRBJ2-3,TRBV15,NA,TRBD1,CATSRDRVGDTQYF,TGTGCCACCAGCCGGGACAGGGTTGGAGATACGCAGTATTTT
TRBJ2-1,TRBV5-1,NA,TRBD2,CASSRTSGSRYEQFF,TGCGCCAGCAGCAGGACTAGCGGGAGTAGGTATGAGCAGTTCTTC
TRBJ1-5,TRBV2,NA,NA,CASSVGGNSNQPQHF,TGTGCCAGCAGTGTGGGAGGGAATAGCAATCAGCCCCAGCATTTT
TRBJ1-2,TRBV5-4,NA,NA,CASSLGGQRDYGYTF,TGTGCCAGCAGCTTGGGAGGGCAGCGGGACTATGGCTACACCTTC
TRBJ2-1,TRBV15,NA,NA,CATSRDMQVGYEQFF,TGTGCCACCAGCAGAGATATGCAGGTTGGATATGAGCAGTTCTTC
TRBJ1-3,TRBV6-5,NA,NA,CASSFLDSPSGNTIYF,TGTGCCAGCAGTTTCCTTGACAGCCCTTCTGGAAACACCATATATTTT